The entry that follows covers one TCR beta chain sequence. As yet, its antigen is unknown. This specimen belongs to a study of PD-1 blockade in classical Hodgkin lymphoma. General study findings and limits: There was a significant rise in CD4+ TCR diversity by C4D1, with no such rise for CD8+. Among the patients, those starting nivolumab under 1 year after ASCT were excluded. Newly diagnosed patients were reported to start with lower TCR diversity than healthy donors.

The assay was immunoSEQ multiplex PCR, and TCRdb's table has in-frame clones only and misses some. This table has approximately 6,700 clones, roughly 81% appearing once. This CDR3 comprises 15 residues. Germline V gene lookup returns CDR1 SGHAT and CDR2 FQNNGV. Trimming left V 1 base short and J 0 bases short, with 8 bases between. Each and every patient relapsed after autologous stem cell transplantation, and patients got differing brentuximab vedotin exposure. Responses achieved at best were complete response, partial response or progressive disease. The material sequenced was peripheral blood mononuclear cells (PBMCs), taken at baseline. This TCR was sampled from a human donor with classical Hodgkin lymphoma. The chain has TRBV11-2 and TRBJ2-3, with D unresolved. CDR3 sequence: CASSLAESSTDTQYF. The CDR3, as DNA: TGTGCCAGCAGCTTAGCGGAGTCTAGCACAGATACGCAGTATTTT.